What follows are 15 T cell receptor beta chains derived from one specimen sequenced in a study of blood T cell repertoires in COVID-19. Method: immunoSEQ multiplex PCR; TCRdb's copy keeps in-frame clones and lacks some. The table records approximately 230,000 clones, 70% to 90% of them present only once. The specimen sequenced was peripheral blood. The receptor source for this set is a young man who had recovered from COVID-19.

This clone was picked up one time. The V and J genes are TRBV27 and TRBJ1-4; TRBD1 aligns across 8 bases. Trimming removed 5 bases from V and 7 bases from J; junction bases left unmatched: 3. CDR3 size: 13 residues. Germline V gene data show CDR1 as MNHEY and CDR2 as SMNVEV (reference sequence). DNA of the CDR3: TGTGCCAGCAGTCGACAGGGGAGTGAAAAACTGTTTTTT. This translates into CASSRQGSEKLFF.

The chain links TRBV27 to TRBJ2-7; D gene uncertain. In germline, CDR1 is MNHEY, CDR2 SMNVEV (reference sequence). The CDR3 totals 15 residues. The V end was cut by 2 bases, the J end by 7 bases, with 18 bases between. The CDR3 sequence is CASSLTRNPLGEQYF. CDR3 sequence (DNA): TGTGCCAGCAGTTTAACGCGGAATCCCCTTGGGGAGCAGTACTTC.

The chain couples TRBV3-1 (or the pseudogene TRBV3-2) to TRBJ1-1; D might be TRBD1 (6 bases). The CDR3 loop spans 13 amino acids. With 0 bases removed from V and 9 bases from J, the gap between germline ends came to 11 bases. The germline V gene encodes CDR1 LGHDT and CDR2 YNNKEL (reference sequence). Written as DNA, the CDR3 is TGTGCCAGCAGCCAAGAAGGGACATCGAAAGCTTTCTTT. Translating gives CASSQEGTSKAFF.

This clone occurred once. V usage is TRBV3-1 (or the pseudogene TRBV3-2) and J usage is TRBJ1-2; no firm D call. Trimming left V 2 bases short and J 0 bases short, with 13 bases between. The germline CDR1 and CDR2 sequences are LGHDT and YNNKEL (reference sequence). The length of the CDR3 is 16 residues. CDR3 amino acids: CASSQTDPLANYGYTF. In DNA, the CDR3 is TGTGCCAGCAGCCAAACTGATCCTCTAGCTAACTATGGCTACACCTTC.

This clone has more than one count but fewer than ten. The chain recombines TRBV7-9 with TRBJ2-1; maybe TRBD2 (6 bases). The CDR3 has 16 amino acids. Germline V gene data show CDR1 as SEHNR and CDR2 as FQNEAQ (reference sequence). V was shortened by 2 bases and J by 7 bases, with 18 bases between the two germline ends. This chain's CDR3 is CASSLYSGLGGNEQFF. As DNA, the CDR3 is TGTGCCAGCAGCTTATATTCGGGCCTGGGAGGAAATGAGCAGTTCTTC.

This chain uses TRBV5-1 with TRBJ2-7; 7 positions agree with TRBD1. Losses at the gene ends were 0 bases for V and 3 bases for J; bases not matched to a gene: 9. The V gene's germline CDR1 is SGHRS and CDR2 YFSETQ. CDR3 size: 16 residues. CDR3 loop: CASSLVPGGRDYEQYF. CDR3 DNA: TGCGCCAGCAGCTTGGTCCCAGGGGGAAGGGACTACGAGCAGTACTTC.

This clone was detected once. The genes are TRBV6-1 and TRBJ1-2; D gene uncertain. The CDR3 runs to 15 residues. V was cut by 0 bases and J by 8 bases, with 16 bases left in between. Germline-derived CDR1 and CDR2 are MNHNS and SASEGT. The CDR3 here is CASSEALQSLSGYTF. CDR3 nucleotides: TGTGCCAGCAGTGAAGCGCTTCAATCCCTATCAGGCTACACCTTC.

The J gene is TRBJ1-5, the V gene TRBV7-2; D is unclear. Trimming removed 5 bases from V and 6 bases from J, with 20 bases in between. The length of the CDR3 is 16 residues. Germline loops: CDR1 SGHTA, CDR2 FQGNSA. CDR3 residues: CASSRHQGSRAQPQHF. CDR3 bases: TGTGCCAGCAGCCGGCACCAAGGGAGCCGGGCTCAGCCCCAGCATTTT.

This clone was found once. The chain employs TRBV30 and TRBJ1-2; D call uncertain. V lost 4 bases and J 0 bases, leaving 18 bases between the germline ends. Per germline, CDR1 GTSNPN and CDR2 SVGIG (reference sequence). CDR3 length: 16 residues. In DNA, the CDR3 is TGTGCCTGGACGGCAAGTAGGACTACTTCTAACTATGGCTACACCTTC. This sequence encodes CAWTASRTTSNYGYTF.

This chain uses TRBV30 with TRBJ1-6; D may be TRBD1 (6 bases). The CDR3 has 16 amino acids. Per the germline V gene, CDR1 is GTSNPN and CDR2 is SVGIG (reference sequence). The V gene lost 6 bases and the J gene lost 1 base, with 16 bases spanning the gap. The CDR3 is CACPRLGQSYNSPLHF. The CDR3 nucleotides read TGTGCCTGCCCCCGGCTGGGACAATCCTATAATTCACCCCTCCACTTT.

V and J are TRBV3-1 (or the pseudogene TRBV3-2) and TRBJ2-5, with D possibly matching TRBD1 (6 bases). Trimming took 5 bases from V and 4 from J, leaving 23 bases between them. Germline V gene data show CDR1 as LGHDT and CDR2 as YNNKEL (reference sequence). This CDR3 region has 17 residues. CDR3 sequence: CASSSTYTPGQRETQYF. Here the CDR3 DNA reads TGTGCCAGCAGCTCTACTTATACACCCGGACAGAGAGAGACCCAGTACTTC.

The chain employs TRBV24-1 and TRBJ2-7, with D maybe TRBD1 (6 bases). The CDR3 runs 11 residues. Germline CDR1 is KGHDR and CDR2 is SFDVKD. The V end lost 5 bases, the J end lost 6 bases, and 7 bases lay between the germline ends. CDR3 nucleotides: TGTGCCACCAGTGCAGGGGCCGAGCAGTACTTC. Its translation: CATSAGAEQYF.

V gene TRBV6-5 combines with J gene TRBJ2-7, with a possible D match to TRBD2 (6 bases). The CDR3 length is 15 residues. Trimming stripped 6 bases from V and 6 bases from J, with 21 bases between. Looked up from germline, CDR1 is MNHEY and CDR2 is SVGAGI. The CDR3 DNA is TGTGCCAGCAGCTGGCGGGGTCAAGGATTAGGCGAGCAGTACTTC. Amino acids: CASSWRGQGLGEQYF.

This clone was seen once. The chain joins TRBV3-1 (or the pseudogene TRBV3-2) to TRBJ2-1; 10 bases fit TRBD2. Trimming took 0 bases from V and 8 from J; bases not matched to a gene: 13. The CDR3 is 18 amino acids. Germline V gives CDR1 LGHDT, CDR2 YNNKEL (reference sequence). The CDR3 reads CASSQESSGGVRGDEQFF. The CDR3, as DNA: TGTGCCAGCAGCCAAGAGTCTAGCGGGGGTGTCCGAGGCGATGAGCAGTTCTTC.

This clone was counted at least ten times. The rearrangement joins TRBV20-1 to TRBJ1-1; no clear D. V lost 5 bases and J lost 6, with 10 bases in between. CDR3 length equals 11 residues. Germline lookup yields CDR1 DFQATT and CDR2 SNEGSKA (reference sequence). The CDR3 region is CSAGLGAEAFF. In DNA, the CDR3 is TGCAGTGCTGGACTAGGCGCTGAAGCTTTCTTT.